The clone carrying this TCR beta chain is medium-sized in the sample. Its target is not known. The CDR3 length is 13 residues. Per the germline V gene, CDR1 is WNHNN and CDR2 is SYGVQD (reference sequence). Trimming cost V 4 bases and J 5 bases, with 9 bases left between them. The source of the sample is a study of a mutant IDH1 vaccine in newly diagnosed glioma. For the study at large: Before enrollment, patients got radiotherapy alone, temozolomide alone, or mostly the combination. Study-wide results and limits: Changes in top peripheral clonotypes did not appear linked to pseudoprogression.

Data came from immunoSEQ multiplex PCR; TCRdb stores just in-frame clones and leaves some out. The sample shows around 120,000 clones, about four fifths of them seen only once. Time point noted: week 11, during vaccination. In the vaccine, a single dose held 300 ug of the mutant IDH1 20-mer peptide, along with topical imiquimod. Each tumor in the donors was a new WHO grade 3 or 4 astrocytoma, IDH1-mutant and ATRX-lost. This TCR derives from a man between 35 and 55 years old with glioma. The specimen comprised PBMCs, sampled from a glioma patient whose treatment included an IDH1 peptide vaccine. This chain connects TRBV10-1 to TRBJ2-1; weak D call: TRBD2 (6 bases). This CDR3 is CASSVGTHNEQFF. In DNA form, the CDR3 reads TGCGCCAGCAGTGTCGGGACTCACAATGAGCAGTTCTTC.